The T cell receptor beta chain under discussion was sequenced for a study of control samples from healthy donors and cancer patients. TCRdb's copy holds only in-frame clones and misses some; the assay was immunoSEQ multiplex PCR. The sample lists around 140,000 clones, over 75% occurring once. The CDR3 contains 12 residues. The V gene lost 3 bases and the J gene lost 11 bases, with 8 bases spanning the gap. CDR1 and CDR2 (germline): MNHEY, SVGEGT. The rearrangement joins TRBV6-2 or TRBV6-3 to TRBJ1-6; no clear D. Sequencing used blood. This receptor was taken from a man aged 40-49 years in good health. CDR3 DNA sequence: TGTGCCAGCAGTTATAGGGTAGCACCCCTCCACTTT. As protein: CASSYRVAPLHF.